The rows below give T cell receptor beta chains drawn from one sample of a study of blood T cell repertoires in COVID-19. TCRdb's table, derived via immunoSEQ multiplex PCR, lists solely in-frame clones and lacks some. The data hold about 140,000 clones, with 81% observed a single time. Sequencing was done on a sample of peripheral blood. The receptor source for this set is a woman aged 60-75 years with active or convalescent COVID-19. Each CDR3 is given with its conserved first and last residue. Each record gives: D gene, clone size, V gene, J gene, CDR3 DNA, CDR3 protein. The D gene is left open where the match is weak. A row's size may be missing; if present it is once, few, many or a size class.

d_gene: .
abundance: .
v_gene: TRBV19
j_gene: TRBJ1-2
CDR3nt: TGTGCCAGTAACCTACAGGGCCCGGTTTCCTATGGCTACACCTTC
CDR3aa: CASNLQGPVSYGYTF

d_gene: TRBD1
abundance: .
v_gene: TRBV28
j_gene: TRBJ2-7
CDR3nt: TGTGCCAGCAGCATCGGACAGGGAAGGAACGAGCAGTACTTC
CDR3aa: CASSIGQGRNEQYF

d_gene: TRBD2
abundance: few
v_gene: TRBV30
j_gene: TRBJ2-2
CDR3nt: TGTGCCTGGAGTGAGGGACTAGCGGGAACCGGGGAGCTGTTTTTT
CDR3aa: CAWSEGLAGTGELFF

d_gene: .
abundance: .
v_gene: TRBV6-2/TRBV6-3
j_gene: TRBJ1-5
CDR3nt: TGTGCCAGCAGTTACTCGATCGGCAGGGTGAGCAATCAGCCCCAGCATTTT
CDR3aa: CASSYSIGRVSNQPQHF

d_gene: .
abundance: .
v_gene: TRBV5-4
j_gene: TRBJ1-1
CDR3nt: TGTGCCAGCAGCTGGGGAGGAACTGAAGCTTTCTTT
CDR3aa: CASSWGGTEAFF

d_gene: TRBD2
abundance: .
v_gene: TRBV5-1
j_gene: TRBJ2-7
CDR3nt: TGCGCCAGCCAACTAGCGGGAGGGCCAGGGGAGCAGTACTTC
CDR3aa: CASQLAGGPGEQYF

d_gene: .
abundance: .
v_gene: TRBV18
j_gene: TRBJ1-1
CDR3nt: TGTGCCAGCTCCTACGGCGGAGGGACGAACACTGAAGCTTTCTTT
CDR3aa: CASSYGGGTNTEAFF

d_gene: TRBD1
abundance: .
v_gene: TRBV5-6
j_gene: TRBJ1-1
CDR3nt: TGTGCCAGCAGCTCCCTTCGACAGGGCAATTCTCAAGCTTTCTTT
CDR3aa: CASSSLRQGNSQAFF

d_gene: .
abundance: .
v_gene: TRBV6-1
j_gene: TRBJ1-1
CDR3nt: TGTGCCAGCAGTGAAAGGTTCAGGGGATACACTGAAGCTTTCTTT
CDR3aa: CASSERFRGYTEAFF

d_gene: .
abundance: .
v_gene: TRBV18
j_gene: TRBJ1-2
CDR3nt: TGTGCCAGCTCACCCAGGGAAGTTGACTATGGCTACACCTTC
CDR3aa: CASSPREVDYGYTF

d_gene: TRBD2
abundance: few
v_gene: TRBV10-3
j_gene: TRBJ2-1
CDR3nt: TGTGCCATCAGTCCTAGCGGGGGGGCCGGGAATGAGCAGTTCTTC
CDR3aa: CAISPSGGAGNEQFF

d_gene: TRBD1
abundance: .
v_gene: TRBV10-2
j_gene: TRBJ2-3
CDR3nt: TGCGCCAGCAGTGAGAGTGGCAGGGGGCCCGTAGATACGCAGTATTTT
CDR3aa: CASSESGRGPVDTQYF

d_gene: .
abundance: .
v_gene: TRBV28
j_gene: TRBJ2-1
CDR3nt: TGTGCCAGCAGCCCAAGGGACAAAGATGAGCAGTTCTTC
CDR3aa: CASSPRDKDEQFF

d_gene: TRBD2
abundance: .
v_gene: TRBV28
j_gene: TRBJ2-1
CDR3nt: TGTGCCTGCTGGTTTCCATCCTGGGTGCGGCGGGGGGTGGGGCGGGAGAACAATGAGCAGTTCTTC
CDR3aa: CACWFPSWVRRGVGRENNEQFF

d_gene: TRBD1
abundance: .
v_gene: TRBV6-2/TRBV6-3
j_gene: TRBJ1-1
CDR3nt: TGTGCCAGCAGTCCGACAGGGATAAACACTGAAGCTTTCTTT
CDR3aa: CASSPTGINTEAFF

d_gene: TRBD1
abundance: .
v_gene: TRBV6-4
j_gene: TRBJ1-2
CDR3nt: TGTGCCAGCAGGGAACAGGGGGCGACGAACTATGGCTACACCTTC
CDR3aa: CASREQGATNYGYTF

d_gene: .
abundance: .
v_gene: TRBV11-2
j_gene: TRBJ2-5
CDR3nt: TGTGCCAGCAGCAGACTAGGAGCTAGGGAGACCCAGTACTTC
CDR3aa: CASSRLGARETQYF

d_gene: TRBD1
abundance: .
v_gene: TRBV15
j_gene: TRBJ2-2
CDR3nt: TGTGCCACCAGTAACAGGGGGCGGACCGGGGAGCTGTTTTTT
CDR3aa: CATSNRGRTGELFF

d_gene: TRBD2
abundance: .
v_gene: TRBV2
j_gene: TRBJ2-3
CDR3nt: TGTGCCAGCAGGAGCGGGACCACAGATACGCAGTATTTT
CDR3aa: CASRSGTTDTQYF

d_gene: TRBD1
abundance: .
v_gene: TRBV5-8
j_gene: TRBJ1-1
CDR3nt: TGTGCCAGCAGCCAAAACAGGGGGCGCACTGAAGCTTTCTTT
CDR3aa: CASSQNRGRTEAFF

d_gene: TRBD1
abundance: .
v_gene: TRBV27
j_gene: TRBJ1-2
CDR3nt: TGTGCCAGCAGCCCCCACAGGGGGATATATGGCTACACCTTC
CDR3aa: CASSPHRGIYGYTF

d_gene: TRBD1
abundance: .
v_gene: TRBV6-4
j_gene: TRBJ1-5
CDR3nt: TGTGCCAGCTCAATCGACAGGGATCAGCCCCAGCATTTT
CDR3aa: CASSIDRDQPQHF

d_gene: .
abundance: .
v_gene: TRBV6-2/TRBV6-3
j_gene: TRBJ2-5
CDR3nt: TGTGCCAGCAGTTACTCGATTGGCGGTGAGACCCAGTACTTC
CDR3aa: CASSYSIGGETQYF

d_gene: TRBD2
abundance: .
v_gene: TRBV5-1
j_gene: TRBJ2-3
CDR3nt: TGCGCCAGCAGCTTGGCTAGCGGGTACACAGATACGCAGTATTTT
CDR3aa: CASSLASGYTDTQYF